Included here is one TCR beta chain sequence, with context. Its antigen is not identified. PBMCs were isolated at a quantity of at least 6.5 million per sample. The data stem from a study of blood T cells in healthy people across ages. The CDR3 spans 15 residues. The junction had 8 bases not matched to a gene; V was cut back by 4 bases and J by 4 bases. Germline CDR1 and CDR2: SGHKS and YYEKEE (reference sequence). Study results and caveats: The study regarded diversity estimates from one million T cells as underestimates.

PCR was performed a second time for 7 to 11 cycles using a sample-barcoded 5' primer and a J-beta primer mix. A single record per CDR3 protein comes from TCRdb applying MiXCR to the 5' RACE reads. The sample carries approximately 1,700,000 distinct CDR3 sequences, approximately 39% recorded once. The chain links TRBV5-5 to TRBJ2-7, with 10 bases that match TRBD1. This clonotype was obtained from a human donor in good health. Material: blood. The chain's CDR3 is CASSDRDRGLYEQYF. As DNA, the CDR3 is TGTGCCAGCAGCGACCGGGACAGGGGATTATACGAGCAGTACTTC.